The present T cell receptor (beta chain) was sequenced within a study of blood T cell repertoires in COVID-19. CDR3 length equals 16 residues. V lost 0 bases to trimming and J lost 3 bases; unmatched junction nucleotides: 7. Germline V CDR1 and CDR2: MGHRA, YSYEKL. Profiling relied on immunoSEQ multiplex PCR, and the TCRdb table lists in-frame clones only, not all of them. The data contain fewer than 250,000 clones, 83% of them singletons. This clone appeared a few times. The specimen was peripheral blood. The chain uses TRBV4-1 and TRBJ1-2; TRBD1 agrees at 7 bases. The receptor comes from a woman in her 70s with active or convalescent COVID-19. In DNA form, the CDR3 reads TGCGCCAGCAGCCAAGACAGGGGGTTAGCTTACTATGGCTACACCTTC. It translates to CASSQDRGLAYYGYTF.